The T cell receptor (beta chain) under discussion was sequenced for a study of blood T cell repertoires in COVID-19. Across the whole study: Acute and convalescent COVID-19 specimens originated in the United States, Italy and Spain. The analysed material was cDNA or gDNA that came from T cells, B-cell-depleted T cells, or PBMCs.

Profiling relied on immunoSEQ multiplex PCR, and the TCRdb table lists in-frame clones only, not all of them. The data show over 300,000 clones, around nine tenths seen once. This clone was observed once. Germline trimming cut 0 bases from V and 5 bases from J; bases unmatched to any gene: 6. This CDR3 has 15 amino acids. CDR1 LGHDT and CDR2 YNNKEL come from the germline V gene (reference sequence). Individuals drawn from 20 to 30 US areas were about 18 to 95 years old. Participant reports of clinical history set cohort assignment. The TCR was taken from a woman aged 25 to 39 with acute COVID-19. This chain joins TRBV3-1 (or the pseudogene TRBV3-2) and TRBJ2-7, with 8 bases fitting TRBD1. Sequencing used PBMCs or T cells enriched from blood (not recorded which). The CDR3 loop reads CASSQDAGGVDEQYF. The CDR3 DNA follows: TGTGCCAGCAGCCAAGACGCAGGGGGCGTCGACGAGCAGTACTTC.